These T cell receptor beta chains were read from a single sample in a study of blood T cell repertoires in COVID-19. Repertoires were generated with immunoSEQ multiplex PCR, while TCRdb's copy carries only in-frame clones and drops some. The table has around 150,000 clones, around 80% seen once; the top ten hold more than 5.5%. Sequencing input: PBMCs or T cells enriched from blood (not recorded which). The receptors derive from a man in his forties or fifties who had recovered from COVID-19. Both conserved end residues are part of each CDR3. Fields, in order: clone size, V gene, J gene, D gene, CDR3 protein, CDR3 DNA. D genes are given only for firm matches. Some rows mark clone size as missing; the rest say once, few, many or name a class of expanded clone.

clone_size: few; v_call: TRBV5-1; j_call: TRBJ2-1; d_call: TRBD2; cdr3_aa: CASSSPGTSGNEQFF; cdr3_nt: TGCGCCAGCAGCTCGCCCGGGACTAGCGGCAATGAGCAGTTCTTC
clone_size: NA; v_call: TRBV5-5; j_call: TRBJ2-3; d_call: TRBD1; cdr3_aa: CASSRQGSGLADTQYF; cdr3_nt: TGTGCCAGCAGCCGACAGGGTTCGGGGCTGGCAGATACGCAGTATTTT
clone_size: NA; v_call: TRBV7-9; j_call: TRBJ2-1; d_call: NA; cdr3_aa: CASSPGRGGNEQFF; cdr3_nt: TGTGCCAGCAGCCCAGGGCGGGGTGGCAATGAGCAGTTCTTC
clone_size: NA; v_call: TRBV9; j_call: TRBJ2-2; d_call: NA; cdr3_aa: CASSLLPGENTGELFF; cdr3_nt: TGTGCCAGCAGCCTCCTTCCGGGGGAGAACACCGGGGAGCTGTTTTTT
clone_size: few; v_call: TRBV7-3; j_call: TRBJ2-5; d_call: TRBD2; cdr3_aa: CASSLSGGAAETQYF; cdr3_nt: TGTGCCAGCAGCCTTAGCGGGGGGGCTGCGGAGACCCAGTACTTC
clone_size: NA; v_call: TRBV7-2; j_call: TRBJ2-3; d_call: NA; cdr3_aa: CASSPSRRASTDTQYF; cdr3_nt: TGTGCCAGCAGCCCATCGCGGCGGGCTAGCACAGATACGCAGTATTTT
clone_size: NA; v_call: TRBV7-3; j_call: TRBJ1-1; d_call: NA; cdr3_aa: CASSFNFGAEAFF; cdr3_nt: TGTGCCAGCAGCTTCAACTTCGGGGCTGAAGCTTTCTTT
clone_size: NA; v_call: TRBV6-5; j_call: TRBJ1-2; d_call: TRBD1; cdr3_aa: CASSYESGGNYGYTF; cdr3_nt: TGTGCCAGCAGTTACGAATCAGGGGGGAACTATGGCTACACCTTC
clone_size: NA; v_call: TRBV15; j_call: TRBJ1-2; d_call: NA; cdr3_aa: CATSVRTGSGYTF; cdr3_nt: TGTGCCACCAGCGTCCGAACAGGGAGCGGCTACACCTTC
clone_size: NA; v_call: TRBV9; j_call: TRBJ2-1; d_call: TRBD2; cdr3_aa: CASSGTGGRNEQFF; cdr3_nt: TGTGCCAGCAGCGGGACCGGGGGGAGGAATGAGCAGTTCTTC
clone_size: few; v_call: TRBV14; j_call: TRBJ1-1; d_call: NA; cdr3_aa: CASSQDRGNTEAFF; cdr3_nt: TGTGCCAGCAGCCAAGATAGGGGTAACACTGAAGCTTTCTTT
clone_size: NA; v_call: TRBV11-2; j_call: TRBJ2-3; d_call: TRBD2; cdr3_aa: CASSFSLAGGRTDTQYF; cdr3_nt: TGTGCCAGCAGCTTCAGCTTAGCGGGGGGGCGGACAGATACGCAGTATTTT
clone_size: once; v_call: TRBV18; j_call: TRBJ2-3; d_call: NA; cdr3_aa: CASSPPGTDTQYF; cdr3_nt: TGTGCCAGCTCACCCCCCGGCACAGATACGCAGTATTTT
clone_size: once; v_call: TRBV5-5; j_call: TRBJ1-5; d_call: TRBD1; cdr3_aa: CASSPETGNVMPQHF; cdr3_nt: TGTGCCAGCAGCCCCGAGACAGGGAACGTCATGCCCCAGCATTTT
clone_size: NA; v_call: TRBV9; j_call: TRBJ2-3; d_call: NA; cdr3_aa: CASSVGLTDTQYF; cdr3_nt: TGTGCCAGCAGCGTAGGACTCACAGATACGCAGTATTTT
clone_size: NA; v_call: TRBV10-3; j_call: TRBJ2-7; d_call: TRBD1; cdr3_aa: CAISGRRTGNEQYF; cdr3_nt: TGTGCCATCAGTGGGCGGAGGACAGGGAACGAGCAGTACTTC
clone_size: NA; v_call: TRBV25-1; j_call: TRBJ1-1; d_call: NA; cdr3_aa: CASSDRLMNTEAFF; cdr3_nt: TGTGCCAGCAGTGATAGACTCATGAACACTGAAGCTTTCTTT
clone_size: few; v_call: TRBV4-2; j_call: TRBJ1-5; d_call: TRBD1; cdr3_aa: CASSPEGQSNQPQHF; cdr3_nt: TGTGCCAGCAGCCCCGAGGGACAGAGCAATCAGCCCCAGCATTTT
clone_size: NA; v_call: TRBV5-1; j_call: TRBJ2-5; d_call: NA; cdr3_aa: CASSLGGPQETQYF; cdr3_nt: TGCGCCAGCAGCTTGGGGGGGCCTCAAGAGACCCAGTACTTC
clone_size: NA; v_call: TRBV10-3; j_call: TRBJ1-1; d_call: NA; cdr3_aa: CAISESGPNTEAFF; cdr3_nt: TGTGCCATCAGTGAGAGCGGCCCGAACACTGAAGCTTTCTTT
clone_size: NA; v_call: TRBV3-1/TRBV3-2; j_call: TRBJ2-3; d_call: TRBD2; cdr3_aa: CASSAGGGGGTDTQYF; cdr3_nt: TGTGCCAGCAGCGCCGGTGGGGGGGGAGGCACAGATACGCAGTATTTT
clone_size: NA; v_call: TRBV4-2; j_call: TRBJ1-6; d_call: NA; cdr3_aa: CASSHPIRGSTNSPLHF; cdr3_nt: TGTGCCAGCAGCCACCCCATCAGGGGATCCACTAATTCACCCCTCCACTTT